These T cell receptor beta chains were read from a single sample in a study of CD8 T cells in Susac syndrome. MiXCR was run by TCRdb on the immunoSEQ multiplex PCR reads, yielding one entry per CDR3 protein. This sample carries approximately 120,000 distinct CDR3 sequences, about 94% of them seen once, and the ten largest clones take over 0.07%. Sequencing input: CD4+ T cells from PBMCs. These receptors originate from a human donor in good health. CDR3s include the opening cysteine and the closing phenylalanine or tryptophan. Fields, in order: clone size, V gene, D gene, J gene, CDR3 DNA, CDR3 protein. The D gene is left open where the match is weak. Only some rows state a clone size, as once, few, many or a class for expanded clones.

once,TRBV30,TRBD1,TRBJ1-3,TGTGCCTTTTCACGTCGCCGGGACAGGGATTCTGGAAACACCATATATTTT,CAFSRRRDRDSGNTIYF
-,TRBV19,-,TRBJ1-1,TGTGCCAGTAGTCTTTGGCTGAACACTGAAGCTTTCTTT,CASSLWLNTEAFF
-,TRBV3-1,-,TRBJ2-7,TGTGCCAGCAGCCAAAGGAGGGAGAGCTCCTACGAGCAGTACTTC,CASSQRRESSYEQYF
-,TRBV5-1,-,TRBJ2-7,TGCGCCAGCAGCTTGGGCTTCTCTAGTACCTACGAGCAGTACTTC,CASSLGFSSTYEQYF
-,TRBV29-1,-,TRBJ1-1,TGCAGCGTTGAGAGGGGGAACACTGAAGCTTTCTTT,CSVERGNTEAFF
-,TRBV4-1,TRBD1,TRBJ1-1,TGCGCCAGCAGCCAAGCTTCCGGGACAGGGCGGTGGGAAGCTTTCTTT,CASSQASGTGRWEAFF
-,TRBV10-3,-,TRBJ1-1,TGTGCCGCTCGAGGGGACACTGAAGCTTTCTTT,CAARGDTEAFF
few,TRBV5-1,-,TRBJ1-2,TGCGCCAGCAGCTTGGTGGGGGGGGCGAGTGGCTACACCTTC,CASSLVGGASGYTF
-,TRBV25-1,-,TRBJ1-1,TGTGCCAGCACGGCCGCGAGGAACACTGAAGCTTTCTTT,CASTAARNTEAFF
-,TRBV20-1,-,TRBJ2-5,TGCAGTGCGCACGGGGAGACCCAGTACTTC,CSAHGETQYF
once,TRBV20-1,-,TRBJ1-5,TGCAGTGCTAGTTCCGGGGCCTGGAATCAGCCCCAGCATTTT,CSASSGAWNQPQHF
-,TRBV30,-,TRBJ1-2,TGTGCCTGCCTTGACCGGGGGTATGGCTACACCTTC,CACLDRGYGYTF
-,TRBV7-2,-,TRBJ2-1,TGTGCCAGCAGCTTAGCGTTGGGAAATGAGCAGTTCTTC,CASSLALGNEQFF
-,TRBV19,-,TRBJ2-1,TGTGCCAGTAGTATAGGATGGCCAGGCTACAATGAGCAGTTCTTC,CASSIGWPGYNEQFF
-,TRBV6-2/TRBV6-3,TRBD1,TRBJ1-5,TGTGCCAGCAAAAGAGATGCTGGACAGGACCGCAATCAGCCCCAGCATTTT,CASKRDAGQDRNQPQHF
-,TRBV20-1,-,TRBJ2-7,TGCAGTGCTCTTAGTGAGTCCTACGAGCAGTACTTC,CSALSESYEQYF
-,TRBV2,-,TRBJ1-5,TGTGCCAGCAGTTCGGACATGAGGGGCAGCAATCAGCCCCAGCATTTT,CASSSDMRGSNQPQHF
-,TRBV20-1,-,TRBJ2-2,TGCAGTGCTTTTGACAGCTTGAACACCGGGGAGCTGTTTTTT,CSAFDSLNTGELFF
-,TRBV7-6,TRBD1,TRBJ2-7,TGTGCCAGCAGCCACAGGGGCGCGGAGTACGAGCAGTACTTC,CASSHRGAEYEQYF
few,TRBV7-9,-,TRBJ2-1,TGTGCCAGCAGCTTTCAAGGGGGCTCCTACAATGAGCAGTTCTTC,CASSFQGGSYNEQFF
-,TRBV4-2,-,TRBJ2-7,TGTGCCAGCAGCCAAGAGGCCAGGGTGTTACACGAGCAGTACTTC,CASSQEARVLHEQYF
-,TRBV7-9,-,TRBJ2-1,TGTGCCAGCAGCCGGGACGGGTACAATGAGCAGTTCTTC,CASSRDGYNEQFF
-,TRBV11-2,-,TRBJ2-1,TGTGCCAGCAATTCAGACTACTACTCCTACAATGAGCAGTTCTTC,CASNSDYYSYNEQFF
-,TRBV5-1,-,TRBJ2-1,TGCGCCAGCAGCAACTCCCAGGGGGGGAGGGCGGTTGAGCAGTTCTTC,CASSNSQGGRAVEQFF
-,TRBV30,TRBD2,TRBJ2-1,TGTGCCTGGAGTTGGGGGGGGACCTACAATGAGCAGTTCTTC,CAWSWGGTYNEQFF
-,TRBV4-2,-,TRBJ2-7,TGTGCCAGCAGCCAAGATCGCGGGGAGCAGTACTTC,CASSQDRGEQYF
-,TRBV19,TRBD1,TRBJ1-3,TGTGCCAGTATTTCACAGGGGTTCTCTGGAAACACCATATATTTT,CASISQGFSGNTIYF
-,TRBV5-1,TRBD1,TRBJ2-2,TGCGCCAGCAGCTTGGGGGGACAGTCGAGAAACACCGGGGAGCTGTTTTTT,CASSLGGQSRNTGELFF
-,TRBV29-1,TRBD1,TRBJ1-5,TGCAGCGTTGCTGGACAGGAGGGTAGCAATCAGCCCCAGCATTTT,CSVAGQEGSNQPQHF
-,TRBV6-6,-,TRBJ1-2,TGTGCCAGCAGGGACAGCCAATCTAACTATGGCTACACCTTC,CASRDSQSNYGYTF
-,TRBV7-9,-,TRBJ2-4,TGTGCCAGCAGCTTTAACGTTTTAGGAGGGGAAAACATTCAGTACTTC,CASSFNVLGGENIQYF
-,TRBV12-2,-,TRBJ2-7,TGTGCAAGTCGCCCACACCTGGGCTACGAGCAGTACTTC,CASRPHLGYEQYF
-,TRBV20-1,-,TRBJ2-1,TGCAGTGCCCAGAATATACCAGGGGGGTACAATGAGCAGTTCTTC,CSAQNIPGGYNEQFF
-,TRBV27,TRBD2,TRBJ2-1,TGTGCCAGCAGTTCCCTCGGACTAGTCAATGAGCAGTTCTTC,CASSSLGLVNEQFF
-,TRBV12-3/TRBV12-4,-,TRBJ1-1,TGTGCCAGCAGTCCTACCCCGGGGACCACGAGGAACACTGAAGCTTTCTTT,CASSPTPGTTRNTEAFF
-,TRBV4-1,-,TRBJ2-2,TGCGCCAGCAGCCAAGATAGGGGTCGGGGGCCCGGGGAGCTGTTTTTT,CASSQDRGRGPGELFF
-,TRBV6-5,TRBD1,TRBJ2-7,TGTGCCAGCAGTTCAGACAGGGGGCGGATGAACGAGCAGTACTTC,CASSSDRGRMNEQYF
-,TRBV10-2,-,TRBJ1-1,TGCGCCAGCATGAGCGGGGGTGAAGCTTTCTTT,CASMSGGEAFF
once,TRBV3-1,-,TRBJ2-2,TGTGCCAGCAGTCCCTATTCGAACACCGGGGAGCTGTTTTTT,CASSPYSNTGELFF
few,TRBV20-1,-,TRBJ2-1,TGCAGTGGTATCCTAACCTACAATGAGCAGTTCTTC,CSGILTYNEQFF
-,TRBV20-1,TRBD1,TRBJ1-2,TGCAGTGCTAGGGGGGACAGGGGGCTTAGTAGATATGGCTACACCTTC,CSARGDRGLSRYGYTF
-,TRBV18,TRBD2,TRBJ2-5,TGTGCCAGCTCCCCCCGAGGACTAGCGGGAGTTGAAGGAGAGACCCAGTACTTC,CASSPRGLAGVEGETQYF
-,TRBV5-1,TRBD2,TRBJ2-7,TGCGCCAGCAGCTTGGCTAGCGGCGGTTACGAGCAGTACTTC,CASSLASGGYEQYF
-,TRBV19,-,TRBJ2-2,TGTGCCAGTAGATCATCGACAGAGCCACACCGGGAGCTGTTTTTT,CASRSSTEPHRELFF
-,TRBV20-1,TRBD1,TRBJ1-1,TGCAGTGCAGGGCAGGGACAGGGGGGATTGAACACTGAAGCTTTCTTT,CSAGQGQGGLNTEAFF